This T cell receptor beta chain is drawn from a study of blood T cell repertoires in COVID-19 (dated by TCRdb to the early 2020s). Broadly, across the study: The collaborator samples originated in the United States, Italy and Spain and spanned the acute and convalescent phases of COVID-19. The prospective study material was composed of cDNA or gDNA derived from T cells, B-cell-depleted T cells, or PBMCs. The dataset comprised deeply sampled blood TCRbeta repertoires from subjects exposed to, actively infected with, or recovered from COVID-19. The repertoires were made available in a free public database intended to serve as a resource for research on the immune response to SARS-CoV-2. Samples came from the ongoing ImmuneRACE study (first 160 participants) plus 1,254 subjects from 6 global collaborators. The sample metadata nearly always contained a de-identified subject ID, COVID-19 status, age in years and sex. Where available, HLA class I and class II types were taken from metadata supplied by the sample provider and were not determined by assay-based typing.

TCRbeta CDR3 regions were amplified from genomic DNA by means of the immunoSEQ Assay, a bias-controlled multiplex PCR. The study's own analysis went as follows. Within the assay, amplification of reference gene primers was used to estimate how many nucleated cells each sample contained. Sequence reads were collapsed and filtered to measure the absolute abundance of every unique TCRbeta CDR3 rearrangement. For each sample, productive Simpson clonality was calculated as the square root of Simpson's diversity index over productive rearrangements. TCRdb took this table from immuneACCESS and kept in-frame rearrangements with V and J called. Such tables lack part of the clones; where checked against another copy, unresolved V genes explain under half of the gap, and the rest is unexplained. V, J and clone size reflect that table, while D and trimming were determined from the DNA. The sample records tens of thousands of clones, roughly 87% of which are singletons. 10% of the sample rests with the top ten.

Including the terminal cysteine and phenylalanine, the CDR3 comprises 15 residues. Here the CDR3 DNA is all that survives: 45 bases in frame from base 1. Trimming removed 0 bases from V and 2 bases from J, leaving 10 bases between the germline ends. CDR1 is given as SGDLS and CDR2 as YYNGEE, both from the germline V gene. The study at large found these results: Clinical and demographic metadata were provided uncurated, with the amount varying by source and participant.

Whole blood was collected in K2EDTA tubes by collaborating institutions according to the institutions' own protocols. Collaborator samples were shipped for TCRbeta analysis as frozen whole blood, isolated PBMCs, or DNA extracted from either sample type. Notes on this clone: Its antigen is not yet known. Base quality data are lacking; no much larger clone is found one base away.

The sample comprised peripheral blood. The TCR comes from a human donor with acute or convalescent COVID-19. The donor label of this sample is uncertain. The chain links TRBV9 with TRBJ2-3, with a tentative D gene TRBD1 over 5 matching bases. The encoded CDR3 is CASSVEGSLTDTQYF. The DNA is TGTGCCAGCAGCGTAGAGGGGTCACTCACAGATACGCAGTATTTT.